The 29 T cell receptor beta chains below were found in one sample sequenced in a study of T cells expressing NK-cell markers. One entry per CDR3 protein, without DNA, is what TCRdb gives after re-calling the 5' RACE reads. The table for this sample gives about 260,000 distinct CDR3 sequences. Source material: blood T cells: a sorted CD56 or NKG2C T cell subset, CD4+ or CD8+ T cells, or bulk PBMC T cells (not recorded which). All receptors come from a woman between 18 and 69 years old in good health.

This sequence joins TRBV7-2 and TRBJ1-1. The CDR3 is 15 amino acids. The V gene's germline CDR1 is SGHTA and CDR2 FQGNSA. CDR3 protein: CASSLNRPSGTEAFF.

The chain uses TRBV6-5 and TRBJ2-3; TCRdb outputs TRBD1, but without DNA this stays unchecked. The CDR3 sequence is 14 residues long. Per germline, CDR1 MNHEY and CDR2 SVGAGI. The CDR3 sequence is CASSYGGVTDTQYF.

The chain has TRBV29-1 and TRBJ2-1; TCRdb calls TRBD1, which cannot be checked without DNA. Germline loops: CDR1 SQVTM, CDR2 ANQGSEA. The CDR3 contains 12 residues. CDR3: CSVDKQGNEQFF.

The rearrangement uses TRBV24-1 and TRBJ1-1. The germline V gene has CDR1 KGHDR and CDR2 SFDVKD. This CDR3 contains 12 residues. CDR3 in amino acids: CATSAANTEAFF.

The gene calls are TRBV29-1 and TRBJ2-1; TCRdb calls TRBD2, which cannot be checked without DNA. CDR1 and CDR2 (germline): SQVTM, ANQGSEA. The CDR3 runs to 16 residues. The CDR3 protein is CSVEVGTSGSYNEQFF.

The V call is TRBV7-2, the J call TRBJ2-1; TCRdb's assignment of TRBD1 cannot be checked, as there is no DNA. This CDR3 is 14 amino acids long. Germline V CDR1 and CDR2: SGHTA, FQGNSA. CDR3 in amino acids: CASSPQPSVDEQFF.

V usage is TRBV18 and J usage is TRBJ2-7; TCRdb returns TRBD1, unconfirmable since there is no DNA. This CDR3 is 16 amino acids long. Germline CDR1 and CDR2: KGHSH and LQKENI. The CDR3 loop is CASSPREGAQRYEQYF.

V gene TRBV4-2 combines with J gene TRBJ2-1; the D call from TCRdb, TRBD2, cannot be confirmed without DNA. The CDR3 is 16 amino acids. Germline V lookup: CDR1 LGHNA, CDR2 YNFKEQ. The CDR3 is CASSQDPLAGPNEQFF.

The chain is built from TRBV10-1 and TRBJ2-3; the D call from TCRdb, TRBD1, cannot be confirmed without DNA. Looked up from germline, CDR1 is WNHNN and CDR2 is SYGVQD (reference sequence). This CDR3 comprises 17 residues. The CDR3 protein is CASPPELGGRYTDTQYF.

The chain couples TRBV20-1 to TRBJ2-3; TCRdb gives TRBD2 as the D gene, but with no DNA this cannot be confirmed. Germline CDR1 reads DFQATT; CDR2 reads SNEGSKA (reference sequence). The CDR3 runs 15 residues. The chain's CDR3 is CSADRTSGSLDTQYF.

The chain carries TRBV6-2 or TRBV6-3 and TRBJ2-7. The germline V gene encodes CDR1 MNHEY and CDR2 SVGEGT. There are 12 residues in the CDR3. The chain's CDR3 is CASRQPVYEQYF.

The chain's CDR3 is CASSGKGLDTGELFF. This sequence joins TRBV10-1 and TRBJ2-2; TCRdb designates TRBD1, a call that cannot be tested without DNA. Per germline, CDR1 WNHNN and CDR2 SYGVQD (reference sequence). The CDR3 has 15 residues.

V is TRBV20-1 and J is TRBJ2-1; without DNA, the TCRdb call of TRBD2 cannot be checked. Per the germline V gene, CDR1 is DFQATT and CDR2 is SNEGSKA (reference sequence). The CDR3 covers 17 residues. CDR3 residues: CSAREATASGGYNEQFF.

The chain joins TRBV20-1 to TRBJ2-1; without DNA, the TCRdb call of TRBD2 cannot be checked. The CDR3 is made up of 15 amino acids. The germline V gene has CDR1 DFQATT and CDR2 SNEGSKA (reference sequence). Here the CDR3 reads CSARRIGASGSEQFF.

The V gene is TRBV4-2, the J gene TRBJ2-1; lacking DNA, the TRBD2 call made by TCRdb goes unchecked. CDR1 and CDR2 from the germline V gene are LGHNA and YNFKEQ. This CDR3 region has 14 residues. The chain's CDR3 is CASSAGGDERRRFF.

This sequence joins TRBV20-1 and TRBJ2-3. In germline, CDR1 is DFQATT, CDR2 SNEGSKA (reference sequence). CDR3 length: 15 amino acids. The CDR3 reads CSARDRRGITDTQYF.

This sequence joins TRBV15 and TRBJ2-2; TCRdb returns TRBD2, unconfirmable since there is no DNA. CDR1 LNHNV and CDR2 YYDKDF come from the germline V gene (reference sequence). The CDR3 runs 12 residues. CDR3 residues: CATGVRVGELFF.

The rearrangement uses TRBV9 and TRBJ2-5; without DNA, the TCRdb call of TRBD1 cannot be checked. This CDR3 is 15 amino acids long. Germline CDR1 is SGDLS and CDR2 is YYNGEE. The CDR3 loop reads CASSPGTADQETQYF.

The gene calls are TRBV6-5 and TRBJ2-5; TCRdb's assignment of TRBD1 cannot be checked, as there is no DNA. CDR3 length equals 12 residues. CDR1 and CDR2 (germline): MNHEY, SVGAGI. Here the CDR3 reads CASRQGQETQYF.

The chain carries TRBV6-2 or TRBV6-3 and TRBJ2-7; the D call from TCRdb, TRBD1, cannot be confirmed without DNA. The germline V gene has CDR1 MNHEY and CDR2 SVGEGT. The CDR3 contains 15 residues. The CDR3 spells CASGKGPDGSYEQYF.

This chain connects TRBV6-2 or TRBV6-3 to TRBJ2-7; TCRdb outputs TRBD2, but without DNA this stays unchecked. Germline loops: CDR1 MNHEY, CDR2 SVGEGT. The CDR3 spans 16 residues. The CDR3 sequence is CASSYGRTSGIYEQYF.

The chain links TRBV6-2 or TRBV6-3 to TRBJ2-4; TCRdb's assignment of TRBD1 cannot be checked, as there is no DNA. Germline CDR1 reads MNHEY; CDR2 reads SVGEGT. This CDR3 has 13 residues. CDR3 in amino acids: CASNGQGTYIQYF.

CDR3 residues: CASSPVGIKGNEQFF. The J gene is TRBJ2-1, the V gene TRBV7-2. The CDR3 contains 15 residues. Germline CDR1 is SGHTA and CDR2 is FQGNSA.

The chain combines TRBV7-2 with TRBJ1-5; TCRdb gives TRBD1 as the D gene, but with no DNA this cannot be confirmed. CDR3 length: 15 residues. Germline V CDR1 and CDR2: SGHTA, FQGNSA. The CDR3 spells CASSPGGGAGQPQHF.

The chain links TRBV5-1 to TRBJ2-2; TCRdb indicates TRBD1, and absent DNA this call remains unverified. Germline V gives CDR1 SGHRS, CDR2 YFSETQ. This CDR3 contains 16 residues. The CDR3 spells CASSISTGGKTGELFF.

CDR3 amino acids: CASRTQGAGPGYTF. V usage is TRBV28 and J usage is TRBJ1-2; TCRdb outputs TRBD1, but without DNA this stays unchecked. CDR3 length equals 14 residues. Germline values: CDR1 MDHEN, CDR2 SYDVKM.

V usage is TRBV4-2 and J usage is TRBJ2-2. CDR3 length equals 14 residues. Germline V gives CDR1 LGHNA, CDR2 YNFKEQ. This chain's CDR3 is CASSQDSLNGELFF.

This sequence joins TRBV20-1 and TRBJ2-5; TCRdb picks TRBD2, but there is no DNA to check that call. The CDR3 is 17 residues long. Germline CDR1 reads DFQATT; CDR2 reads SNEGSKA (reference sequence). The CDR3 reads CSAREVGRTSVKETQYF.

J is TRBJ2-3 and V is TRBV5-6; lacking DNA, the TRBD2 call made by TCRdb goes unchecked. CDR3 size: 14 residues. Looked up from germline, CDR1 is SGHDT and CDR2 is YYEEEE. The CDR3 loop reads CASSFWTSTDTQYF.